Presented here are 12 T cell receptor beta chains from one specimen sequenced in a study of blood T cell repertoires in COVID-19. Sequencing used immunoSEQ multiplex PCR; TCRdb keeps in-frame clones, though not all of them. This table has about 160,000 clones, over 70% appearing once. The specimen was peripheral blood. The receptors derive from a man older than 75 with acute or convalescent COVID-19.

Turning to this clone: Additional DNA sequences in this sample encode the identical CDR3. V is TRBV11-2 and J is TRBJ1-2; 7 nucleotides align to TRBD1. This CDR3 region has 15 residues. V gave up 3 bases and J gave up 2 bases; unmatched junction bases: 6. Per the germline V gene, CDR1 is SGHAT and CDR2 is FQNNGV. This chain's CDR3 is CASSLVRGWNYGYTF. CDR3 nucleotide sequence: TGTGCCAGCAGCTTGGTCAGGGGGTGGAACTATGGCTACACCTTC.

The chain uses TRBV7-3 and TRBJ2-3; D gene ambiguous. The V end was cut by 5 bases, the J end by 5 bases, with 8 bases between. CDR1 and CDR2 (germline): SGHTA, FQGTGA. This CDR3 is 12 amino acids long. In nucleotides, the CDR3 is TGTGCCAGCAGCCCCTCGGGAGATACGCAGTATTTT. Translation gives CASSPSGDTQYF.

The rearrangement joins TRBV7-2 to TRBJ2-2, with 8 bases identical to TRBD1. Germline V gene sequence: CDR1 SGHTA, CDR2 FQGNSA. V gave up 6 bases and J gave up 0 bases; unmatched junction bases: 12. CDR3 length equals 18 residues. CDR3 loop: CASSKRTGIVSNTGELFF. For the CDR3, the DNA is TGTGCCAGCAGTAAACGGACAGGGATAGTGTCGAACACCGGGGAGCTGTTTTTT. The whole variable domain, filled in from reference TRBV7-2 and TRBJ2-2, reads GAGVSQSPSNKVTEKGKDVELRCDPISGHTALYWYRQSLGQGLEFLIYFQGNSAPDKSGLPSDRFSAERTGGSVSTLTIQRTQQEDSAVYLCASSKRTGIVSNTGELFFGEGSRLTVL.

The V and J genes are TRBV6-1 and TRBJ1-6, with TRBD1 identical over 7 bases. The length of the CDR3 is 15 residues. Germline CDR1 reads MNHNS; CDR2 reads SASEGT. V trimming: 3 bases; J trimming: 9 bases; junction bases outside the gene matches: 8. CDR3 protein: CASSERGQLASPLHF. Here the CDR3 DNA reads TGTGCCAGCAGTGAGAGGGGACAGCTCGCTTCACCCCTCCACTTT.

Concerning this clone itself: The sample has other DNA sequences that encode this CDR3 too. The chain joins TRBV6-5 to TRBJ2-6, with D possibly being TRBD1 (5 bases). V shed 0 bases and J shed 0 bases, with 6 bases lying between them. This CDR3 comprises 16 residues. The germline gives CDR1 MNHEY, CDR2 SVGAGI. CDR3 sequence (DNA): TGTGCCAGCAGTTACTCTAGGGGCTCTGGGGCCAACGTCCTGACTTTC. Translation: CASSYSRGSGANVLTF.

The CDR3 nucleotides read TGTGCCAGCAGGCCCCGGGACAGAGCCTACGAGCAGTACTTC. It yields the protein CASRPRDRAYEQYF. The rearrangement uses TRBV28 and TRBJ2-7; 7 nucleotides align to TRBD1. With 6 bases clipped from V and 2 bases from J, the junction kept 7 bases outside the gene matches. The CDR3 contains 14 residues. Per germline, CDR1 MDHEN and CDR2 SYDVKM.

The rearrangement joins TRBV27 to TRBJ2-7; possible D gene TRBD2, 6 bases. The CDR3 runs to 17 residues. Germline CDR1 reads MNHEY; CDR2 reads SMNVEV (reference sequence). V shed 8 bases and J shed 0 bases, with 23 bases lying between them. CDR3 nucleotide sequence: TGTGCCAGCCGCGGGATCAATCCAGGTGAGAGCTCCTACGAGCAGTACTTC. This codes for CASRGINPGESSYEQYF.

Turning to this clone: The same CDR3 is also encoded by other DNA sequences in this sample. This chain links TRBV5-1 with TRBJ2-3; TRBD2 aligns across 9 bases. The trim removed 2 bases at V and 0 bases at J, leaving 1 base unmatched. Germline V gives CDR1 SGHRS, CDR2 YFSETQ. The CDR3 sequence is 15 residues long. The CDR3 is CASSLTSGSTDTQYF. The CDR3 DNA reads TGCGCCAGCAGCTTAACTAGCGGGAGCACAGATACGCAGTATTTT.

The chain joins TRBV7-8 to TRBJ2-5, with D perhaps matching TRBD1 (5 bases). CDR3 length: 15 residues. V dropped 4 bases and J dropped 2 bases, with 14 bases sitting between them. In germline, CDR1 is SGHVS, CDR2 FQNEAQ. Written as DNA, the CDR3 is TGTGCCAGCAGCTCCCCAGGGTTGGGACAAGAGACCCAGTACTTC. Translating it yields CASSSPGLGQETQYF.

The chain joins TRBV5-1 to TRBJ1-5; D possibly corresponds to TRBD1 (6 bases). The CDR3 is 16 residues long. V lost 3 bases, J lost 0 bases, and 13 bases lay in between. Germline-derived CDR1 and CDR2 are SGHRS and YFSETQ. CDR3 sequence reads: CASSYLPGDSNQPQHF. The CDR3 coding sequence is TGCGCCAGCAGCTACCTACCAGGGGATAGCAATCAGCCCCAGCATTTT.

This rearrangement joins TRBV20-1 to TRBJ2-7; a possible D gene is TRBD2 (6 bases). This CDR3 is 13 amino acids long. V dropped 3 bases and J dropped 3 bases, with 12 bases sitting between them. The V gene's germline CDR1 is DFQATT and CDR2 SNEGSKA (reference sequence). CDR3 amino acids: CSASLSGFYEQYF. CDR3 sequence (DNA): TGCAGTGCTAGTCTTAGCGGATTCTACGAGCAGTACTTC.

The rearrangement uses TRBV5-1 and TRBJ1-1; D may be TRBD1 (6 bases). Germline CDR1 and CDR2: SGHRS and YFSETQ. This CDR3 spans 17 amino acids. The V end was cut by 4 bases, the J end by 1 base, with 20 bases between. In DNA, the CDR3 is TGCGCCAGCAGCCCCTCACTGGACAGCTCCTGGAACACTGAAGCTTTCTTT. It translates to CASSPSLDSSWNTEAFF.